This T cell receptor (beta chain) originates from a study of read filtering for tumor transcriptome and immune sequencing. Trimming cost V 1 base and J 7 bases; bases outside gene matches: 5. CDR1 is SNHLY and CDR2 is FYNNEI in the germline V gene. The CDR3 length is 15 residues. Molecular barcoded adaptors covering alpha/delta and beta/gamma chains were used on approximately 400 ng RNA. TCRdb analysed the reads with MiXCR anew, one entry per CDR3 protein. This table holds nearly 60,000 distinct CDR3 sequences, approximately 13% found once. Study outcomes and limitations: This fraction held mixed bone marrow immune cells after CD138-negative sorting. Dropping single-read clonotypes raised IR-seq and RNA-seq shared-clonotype correlation.

Bone marrow was sampled from every patient at the time of active disease. This clonotype occurred many times. Its antigen is as yet unknown. Sequenced: a population of CD138-negative cells sorted from bone marrow. The chain uses TRBV2 and TRBJ1-5, with 9 bases fitting TRBD1. This clonotype originated in a donor aged 40 or over with multiple myeloma. The CDR3 nucleotides are TGTGCCAGCAGTGAAGGGACAGGGGCAGGCCAGCCCCAGCATTTT. The encoded protein is CASSEGTGAGQPQHF.